The rows below give T cell receptor beta chains drawn from one sample of a study of shared clonotypes between healthy human individuals. The protocol was immunoSEQ multiplex PCR, while the TCRdb copy is restricted to in-frame clones and leaves out a portion. The top ten clones hold about 0.41% of a sample with roughly 2,300,000 clones, 85% to 95% of them seen once. Material for sequencing was naive CD4+ T cells from PBMCs. Source of these receptors: a man between 18 and 29 years old in good health. Some clones in this sample may be carry-over from other donors' samples. Both conserved end residues are part of each CDR3.

>17|TRBJ2-6|TRBV28
CASSLWTKGTGANVLTF
>13|TRBJ2-4|TRBV5-1
CASSSEGVGPQYF
>13|TRBJ2-5|TRBV28
CASSGRRPRTQYF
>15|TRBJ2-7|TRBV28
CASRKQGASPYEQYF
>16|TRBJ2-7|TRBV18
CASSPPGEGQAREQYF
>18|TRBJ2-5|TRBV11-2
CASSLHRTSGSAGETQYF
>15|TRBJ2-1|TRBV9
CASSVDGGLYNEQFF
>15|TRBJ2-3|TRBV2
CASSRRQGGTDTQYF
>15|TRBJ2-7|TRBV6-5
CASRRDRGPDYEQYF
>15|TRBJ2-7|TRBV5-1
CASSRLAGVEYEQYF
>13|TRBJ2-7|TRBV7-8
CASSQTDSAGQYF
>15|TRBJ2-1|TRBV6-1
CASKRIAGGYNEQFF
>17|TRBJ2-3|TRBV7-2
CASSLMRAGVNPDTQYF
>14|TRBJ2-3|TRBV10-1
CASSELRGTGTQYF
>15|TRBJ1-2|TRBV28
CASSPGGEANYGYTF
>14|TRBJ1-5|TRBV30
CAWSVGGGEQPQHF
>15|TRBJ2-7|TRBV6-1
CASSSGQGAPYEQYF
>16|TRBJ1-5|TRBV7-8
CASSLETGRSNQPQHF
>18|TRBJ2-1|TRBV9
CASSVRGRTSGGPDEQFF
>11|TRBJ2-1|TRBV11-2
CASSNVREQFF
>14|TRBJ1-5|TRBV19
CASSIRADNQPQHF
>13|TRBJ2-1|TRBV7-2
CASSQGAYNEQFF
>12|TRBJ1-5|TRBV6-5
CASSPRGQPQHF
>15|TRBJ1-4|TRBV5-1
CASSLTGTTNEKLFF
>16|TRBJ1-5|TRBV30
CAWAPGSAVLNQPQHF
>12|TRBJ2-7|TRBV7-9
CASSGSGYEQYF
>13|TRBJ2-1|TRBV11-3
CASSLEKNNEQFF
>17|TRBJ1-1|TRBV28
CASSPRQGIVMNTEAFF
>15|TRBJ2-3|TRBV5-1
CASSRTGGYTDTQYF
>16|TRBJ1-3|TRBV7-3
CASSSQGPTTGNTIYF
>17|TRBJ2-2|TRBV7-9
CASSLLTGGGSTGELFF
>14|TRBJ2-7|TRBV7-2
CASSLGSVGLEQYF
>15|TRBJ1-1|TRBV4-2
CASSQDGRRDTEAFF
>15|TRBJ2-3|TRBV19
CASSRLAGDMDTQYF
>13|TRBJ2-2|TRBV28
CATQTSGTGELFF
>14|TRBJ1-2|TRBV7-8
CASSRRGGLNGYTF
>16|TRBJ1-5|TRBV6-7
CASSTRAGTGFQPQHF
>14|TRBJ2-7|TRBV18
CASSPSAGVYEQYF
>14|TRBJ2-7|TRBV6-1
CASSEGSGTYEQYF
>15|TRBJ1-4|TRBV7-2
CASSLGWGGLRKLFF
>14|TRBJ2-7|TRBV28
CASRGQGAQYEQYF
>14|TRBJ2-1|TRBV7-6
CASSLVQGSNEQFF
>14|TRBJ2-5|TRBV5-1
CASSPGGTQETQYF
>12|TRBJ2-1|TRBV11-1
CASSYRGYEQFF
>14|TRBJ1-1|TRBV19
CASSTLGVNTEAFF
>12|TRBJ1-1|TRBV15
CATSRQGTEAFF
>15|TRBJ1-2|TRBV5-1
CASSLVPGQGGGYTF